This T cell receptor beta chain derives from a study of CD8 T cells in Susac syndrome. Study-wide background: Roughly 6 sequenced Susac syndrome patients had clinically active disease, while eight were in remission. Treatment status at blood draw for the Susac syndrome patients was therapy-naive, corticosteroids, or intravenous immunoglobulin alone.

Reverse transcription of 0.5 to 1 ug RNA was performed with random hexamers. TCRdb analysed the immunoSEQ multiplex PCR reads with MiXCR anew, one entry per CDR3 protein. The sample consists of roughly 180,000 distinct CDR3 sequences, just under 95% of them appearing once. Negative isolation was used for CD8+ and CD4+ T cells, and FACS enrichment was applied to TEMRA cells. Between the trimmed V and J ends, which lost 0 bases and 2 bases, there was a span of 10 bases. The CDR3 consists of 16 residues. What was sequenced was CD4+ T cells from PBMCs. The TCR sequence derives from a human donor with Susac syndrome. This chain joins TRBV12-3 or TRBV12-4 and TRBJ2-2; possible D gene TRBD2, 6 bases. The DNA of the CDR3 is TGTGCCAGCAGTTTAGCTAGCGGAAGCAACACCGGGGAGCTGTTTTTT. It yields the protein CASSLASGSNTGELFF.